The present TCR beta chain was sequenced within a study of blood T cell repertoires in COVID-19. The protocol was immunoSEQ multiplex PCR, while the TCRdb copy is restricted to in-frame clones and leaves out a portion. The table records roughly 80,000 clones, about 79% of them present only once. Sequencing input: peripheral blood. This TCR derives from a human donor in a cohort sampled during active COVID-19.

The CDR3 coding sequence is TGTGCCAGCAGCTTCGCTAGCGGGGCGGGCACAGATACGCAGTATTTT. This encodes CASSFASGAGTDTQYF. This chain joins TRBV11-3 and TRBJ2-3; 9 bases map to TRBD2. Per germline, CDR1 SGHNT and CDR2 YENEEA. The CDR3 length is 16 residues. The ends lost 3 bases at V and 1 base at J; junction bases unmatched: 5.